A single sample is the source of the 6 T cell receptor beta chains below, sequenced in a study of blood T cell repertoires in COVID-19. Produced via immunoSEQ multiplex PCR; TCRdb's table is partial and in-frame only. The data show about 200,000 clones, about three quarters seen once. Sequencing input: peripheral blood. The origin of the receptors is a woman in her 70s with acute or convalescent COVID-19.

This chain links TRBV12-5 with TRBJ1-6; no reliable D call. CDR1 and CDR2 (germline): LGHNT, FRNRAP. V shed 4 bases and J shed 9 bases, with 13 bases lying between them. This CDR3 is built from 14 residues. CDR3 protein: CASGSGQTSSPLHF. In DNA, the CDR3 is TGTGCTAGTGGTTCGGGTCAAACGAGTTCACCCCTCCACTTT.

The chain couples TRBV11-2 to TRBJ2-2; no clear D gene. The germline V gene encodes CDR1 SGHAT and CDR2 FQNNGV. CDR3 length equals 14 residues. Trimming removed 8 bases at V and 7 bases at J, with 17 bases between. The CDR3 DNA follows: TGTGCCAGCCAAATAGCCGTCGGAGACGGGGAGCTGTTTTTT. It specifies CASQIAVGDGELFF.

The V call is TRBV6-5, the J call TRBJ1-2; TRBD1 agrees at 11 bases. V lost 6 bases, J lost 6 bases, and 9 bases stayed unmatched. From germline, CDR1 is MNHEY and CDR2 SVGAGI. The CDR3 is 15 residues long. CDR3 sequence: CASRLRDRGGDGYTF. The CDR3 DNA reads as TGTGCCAGCAGGCTTAGGGACAGGGGGGGTGATGGCTACACCTTC.

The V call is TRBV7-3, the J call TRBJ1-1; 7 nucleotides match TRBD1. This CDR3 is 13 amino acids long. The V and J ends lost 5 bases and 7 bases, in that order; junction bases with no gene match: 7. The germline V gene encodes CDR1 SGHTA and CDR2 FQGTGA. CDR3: CASSTQQGSEAFF. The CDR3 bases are TGTGCCAGCAGCACCCAACAGGGGAGTGAAGCTTTCTTT.

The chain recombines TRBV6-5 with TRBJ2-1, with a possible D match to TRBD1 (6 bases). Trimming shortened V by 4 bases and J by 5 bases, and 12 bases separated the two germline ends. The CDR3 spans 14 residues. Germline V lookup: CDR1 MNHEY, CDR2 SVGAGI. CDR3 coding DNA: TGTGCCAGCAGTTTATCAGGGGTAAACAATGAGCAGTTCTTC. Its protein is CASSLSGVNNEQFF.

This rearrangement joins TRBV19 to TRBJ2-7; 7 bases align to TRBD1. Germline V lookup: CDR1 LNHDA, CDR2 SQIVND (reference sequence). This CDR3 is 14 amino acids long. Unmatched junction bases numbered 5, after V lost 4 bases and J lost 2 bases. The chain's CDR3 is CASSTRDSTYEQYF. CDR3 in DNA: TGTGCCAGTAGTACCCGGGACAGCACCTACGAGCAGTACTTC.